The 9 T cell receptor beta chains given below trace back to one sample, sequenced in a study of blood T cell repertoires in COVID-19. Clones were read by immunoSEQ multiplex PCR, and TCRdb kept only the in-frame ones, dropping some. The sample carries about 380,000 clones, around 84% recorded once. Sequencing input: peripheral blood. The receptors originated from a human donor with acute or convalescent COVID-19. The donor label of this sample is uncertain.

This clone was observed a few times. J is TRBJ1-1 and V is TRBV4-1, with TRBD1 matching over 8 bases. Per the germline V gene, CDR1 is MGHRA and CDR2 is YSYEKL. This CDR3 comprises 17 residues. Unmatched junction bases numbered 11, after V lost 1 base and J lost 4 bases. The CDR3 DNA reads as TGCGCCAGCAGCCAAGGCGGCAGGGGGCGTAGAAGCACTGAAGCTTTCTTT. Translation gives CASSQGGRGRRSTEAFF.

The V and J genes are TRBV6-6 and TRBJ2-2; maybe TRBD2 (6 bases). Trimming pared 5 bases from V and 4 bases from J, leaving 20 bases between. CDR3 length: 17 residues. Germline CDR1 and CDR2: MNHNY and SVGAGI (reference sequence). The CDR3: CASSHPGAGRLTGELFF. The CDR3 nucleotides are TGTGCCAGCAGTCACCCCGGGGCAGGGAGGCTCACCGGGGAGCTGTTTTTT.

This clone showed up just once. CDR3 residues: CASSLPYRGPRTEAFF. In DNA form, the CDR3 reads TGTGCCAGCAGTTTACCCTACAGGGGGCCGCGTACTGAAGCTTTCTTT. The gene calls are TRBV28 and TRBJ1-1; the match to TRBD1 covers 9 bases. The CDR3 runs to 16 residues. Per the germline V gene, CDR1 is MDHEN and CDR2 is SYDVKM. The V gene end was trimmed by 2 bases and the J gene end by 5 bases; junction bases not matched to a gene: 9.

Concerning this clone: A much more abundant neighbour one base away suggests this may be a read error. The genes are TRBV2 and TRBJ2-7; 9 bases match TRBD1. The CDR3 is 13 amino acids. The germline V gene has CDR1 SNHLY and CDR2 FYNNEI. Trimming removed 6 bases from V and 2 bases from J; junction bases left unmatched: 2. The CDR3, as DNA: TGTGCCAGCAGGAGGACAGGGGCCTACGAGCAGTACTTC. Amino acids: CASRRTGAYEQYF.

The chain uses TRBV18 and TRBJ1-5; no reliable D call. The V end was cut by 6 bases, the J end by 1 base, with 10 bases between. CDR3 length: 14 amino acids. Germline V gene sequence: CDR1 KGHSH, CDR2 LQKENI. The CDR3 reads CASSPRVSNQPQHF. The CDR3 DNA follows: TGTGCCAGCTCGCCGAGGGTGAGCAATCAGCCCCAGCATTTT. The full variable domain, its missing parts supplied by reference TRBV18 and TRBJ1-5, is NAGVMQNPRHLVRRRGQEARLRCSPMKGHSHVYWYRQLPEEGLKFMVYLQKENIIDESGMPKERFSAEFPKEGPSILRIQQVVRGDSAAYFCASSPRVSNQPQHFGDGTRLSIL.

The gene calls are TRBV5-6 and TRBJ1-1; the D is unclear. Germline lookup yields CDR1 SGHDT and CDR2 YYEEEE. The CDR3 runs to 15 residues. V was shortened by 0 bases and J by 0 bases, with 9 bases between the two germline ends. In DNA form, the CDR3 reads TGTGCCAGCAGCTTGGGGGCAGCTATGAACACTGAAGCTTTCTTT. It yields the protein CASSLGAAMNTEAFF.

The gene calls are TRBV3-1 (or the pseudogene TRBV3-2) and TRBJ1-3; maybe TRBD1 (6 bases). Trimming shortened V by 0 bases and J by 4 bases, and 13 bases separated the two germline ends. This CDR3 spans 16 amino acids. Germline CDR1 reads LGHDT; CDR2 reads YNNKEL (reference sequence). CDR3 residues: CASSQDPRGVGNTIYF. DNA for the CDR3: TGTGCCAGCAGCCAAGATCCCAGGGGAGTCGGAAACACCATATATTTT.

The chain has TRBV28 and TRBJ2-7, with D uncertain. Trimming removed 7 bases from V and 0 bases from J, with 7 bases in between. The CDR3 totals 12 residues. Germline CDR1 reads MDHEN; CDR2 reads SYDVKM. The CDR3 reads CASTKSSYEQYF. Here the CDR3 DNA reads TGTGCCAGCACAAAGAGCTCCTACGAGCAGTACTTC.

This clone was seen only a few times. The chain has TRBV6-1 and TRBJ1-5; D is uncertain. The CDR3 contains 17 residues. The V end lost 1 base, the J end lost 2 bases, and 15 bases lay between the germline ends. Germline loops: CDR1 MNHNS, CDR2 SASEGT. CDR3 in amino acids: CASSEGSGVAGNQPQHF. The CDR3 DNA sequence: TGTGCCAGCAGTGAAGGTAGCGGGGTCGCAGGCAATCAGCCCCAGCATTTT.